This TCR beta chain originates from a study of CD8 T cells in Susac syndrome. A quantity of about 0.45 to 1 ug RNA underwent reverse transcription using random hexamers. The amplification used immunoSEQ multiplex PCR on TCR beta CDR3; it spanned 54 Vbeta and 13 Jbeta. TCRdb processed the immunoSEQ multiplex PCR reads anew with MiXCR; each CDR3 protein has one entry. The sample gives roughly 190,000 distinct CDR3 sequences, 80% to 95% of which show up once; around 0.1% is in the top ten. The study's findings and limits: The study admitted that it had a relatively small number of individuals in its TCR sequencing and HLA analysis.

As regards this clonotype: Its antigen is as yet unknown.

The ends were cut back, 5 bases at V and 0 bases at J, with 13 bases in the middle. Germline CDR1 reads SGHRS; CDR2 reads YFSETQ. The CDR3 sequence is 15 residues long. TCR beta from blood CD8+ and CD4+ T cells was sequenced. FACS was used to enrich TEMRA cells, whereas the CD8+ and CD4+ T cells were obtained by negative isolation. The TCR sequence derives from a human donor in good health. Sequencing was performed on CD4+ T cells from PBMCs. V and J are TRBV5-1 and TRBJ2-3; D is undetermined. The CDR3 bases are TGCGCCAGCAGTCCTAGTAGGGCTAGCACAGATACGCAGTATTTT. It specifies CASSPSRASTDTQYF.